This TCR beta chain was captured by sequencing in a study of blood T cell repertoires in COVID-19. The CDR3 is 16 residues long. Deletions cut 3 bases from V and 8 bases from J, with 19 bases between. Germline assignment: CDR1 SEHNR and CDR2 FQNEAQ (reference sequence). Clones were sequenced by immunoSEQ multiplex PCR, and TCRdb holds only the in-frame ones, with some missing. This table holds some 70,000 clones, around 90% found once. This receptor was identified in a man aged 50-59 years with active COVID-19. The chain combines TRBV7-9 with TRBJ1-4; D is perhaps TRBD1 (6 bases). The sequenced material came from peripheral blood. The DNA of the CDR3 is TGTGCCAGCAGCTTTCCCACTGACAGGTTTCGGGAAAAACTGTTTTTT. This translates into CASSFPTDRFREKLFF. Combining the CDR3 with reference TRBV7-9 and TRBJ1-4 gives the whole variable domain DTGVSQNPRHKITKRGQNVTFRCDPISEHNRLYWYRQTLGQGPEFLTYFQNEAQLEKSRLLSDRFSAERPKGSFSTLEIQRTEQGDSAMYLCASSFPTDRFREKLFFGSGTQLSVL.